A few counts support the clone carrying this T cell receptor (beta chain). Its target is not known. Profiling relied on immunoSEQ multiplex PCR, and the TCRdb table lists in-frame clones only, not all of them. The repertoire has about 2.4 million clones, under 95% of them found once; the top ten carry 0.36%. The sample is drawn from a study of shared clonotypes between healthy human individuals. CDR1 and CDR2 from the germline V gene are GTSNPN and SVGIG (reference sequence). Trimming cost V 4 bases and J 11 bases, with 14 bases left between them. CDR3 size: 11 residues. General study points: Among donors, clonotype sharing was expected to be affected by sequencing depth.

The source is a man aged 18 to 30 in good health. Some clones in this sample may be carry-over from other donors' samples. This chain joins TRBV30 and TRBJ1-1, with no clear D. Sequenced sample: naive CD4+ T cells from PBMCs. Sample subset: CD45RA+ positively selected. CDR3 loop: CAWIGEQGAFF. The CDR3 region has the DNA TGTGCCTGGATTGGGGAGCAAGGCGCTTTCTTT.